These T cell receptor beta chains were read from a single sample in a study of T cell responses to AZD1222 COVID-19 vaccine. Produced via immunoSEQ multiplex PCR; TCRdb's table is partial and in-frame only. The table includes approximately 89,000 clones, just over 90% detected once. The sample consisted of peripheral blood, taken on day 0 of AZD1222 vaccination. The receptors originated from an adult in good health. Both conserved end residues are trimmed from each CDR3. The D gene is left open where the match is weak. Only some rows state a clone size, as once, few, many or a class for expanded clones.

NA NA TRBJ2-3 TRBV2 ASRWTINTDTQY
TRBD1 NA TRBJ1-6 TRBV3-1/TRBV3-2 ASSQDLTGLNSPLH
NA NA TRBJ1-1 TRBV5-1 ASSLSGTDTEAF
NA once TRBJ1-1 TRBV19 ASSQGPRGHTEAF
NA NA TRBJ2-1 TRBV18 ASSPAPPDDEQF
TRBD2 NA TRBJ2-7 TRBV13 ASSQGGPGTSGTQY
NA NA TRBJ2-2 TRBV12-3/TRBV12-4 ASSHVSTGELF
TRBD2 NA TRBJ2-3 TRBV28 ASSLAVRELAGEGRDTQY
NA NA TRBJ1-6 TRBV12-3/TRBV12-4 ASSFGNSPLH
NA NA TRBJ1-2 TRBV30 AWSGAAAGRHGYT
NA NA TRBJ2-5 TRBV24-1 ATSGGVGSTEETQY
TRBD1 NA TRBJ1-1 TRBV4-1 ASSHYDRGDTEAF
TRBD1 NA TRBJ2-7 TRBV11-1 ASSPWRQGLYEQY
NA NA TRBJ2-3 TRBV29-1 SVGGTQY
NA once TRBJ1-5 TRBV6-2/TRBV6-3 ASSYGGDSNQPQH
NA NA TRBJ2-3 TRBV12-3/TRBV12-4 ASSFTDTQY
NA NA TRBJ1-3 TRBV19 ASSMDGAANSGNTIY
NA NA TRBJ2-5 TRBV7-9 ASSRPSEQETQY
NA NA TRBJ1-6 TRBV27 ASSFLDSNNSPLH
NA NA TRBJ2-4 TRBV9 ASSSPRGLNIQY
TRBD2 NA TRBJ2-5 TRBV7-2 ASSLSTSGQETQY
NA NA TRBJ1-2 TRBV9 ASSEGRSGYT
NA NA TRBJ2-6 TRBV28 ASSHYSGANVLT
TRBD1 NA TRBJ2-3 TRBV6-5 ASSYVTGGTDTQY
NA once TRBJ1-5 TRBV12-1 ASNPTQKYH
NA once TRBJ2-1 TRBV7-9 ASSSDPHSSYNEQF
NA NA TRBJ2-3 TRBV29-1 SVERTGTGDTQY
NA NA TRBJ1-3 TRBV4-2 ASSHDVSRGSGNTIY
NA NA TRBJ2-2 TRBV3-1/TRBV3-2 ASSQPANTGELF
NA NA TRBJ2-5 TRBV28 ASSLGGTLETQY
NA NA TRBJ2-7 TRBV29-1 SVVDTRYEQY
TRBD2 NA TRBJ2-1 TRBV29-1 SVVGRGTYNEQF
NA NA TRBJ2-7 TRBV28 ASSRYEQY
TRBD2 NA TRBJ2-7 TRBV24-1 ATSGIAGGDYEQY
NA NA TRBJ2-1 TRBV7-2 ASSLASFGYNEQF
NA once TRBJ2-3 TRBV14 ASSQDPAGSTDTQY
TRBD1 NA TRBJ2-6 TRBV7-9 ASSQGAGANVLT
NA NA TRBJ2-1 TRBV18 ASSLRDEQF
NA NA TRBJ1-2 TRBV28 ATLPVGDSYT
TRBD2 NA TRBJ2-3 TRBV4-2 ASGNSGRRGRRGHTQY
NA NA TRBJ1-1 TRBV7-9 ASSPRGPTEAF
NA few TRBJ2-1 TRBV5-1 ASSLGSAPYNEQF
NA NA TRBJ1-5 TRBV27 ASSLTGTLSNQPQH
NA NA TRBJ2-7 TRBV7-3 ASSGSTYEQY